These 5 T cell receptor beta chains were sequenced from one sample in a study of blood T cell repertoires in COVID-19. The repertoire was sequenced with immunoSEQ multiplex PCR; TCRdb's copy has only in-frame clones and lacks some. The table shows approximately 170,000 clones, with 85% to 90% occurring only once. The sample taken for sequencing was peripheral blood. These receptors originate from an elderly woman in a cohort sampled during active or convalescent COVID-19.

The V call is TRBV5-1, the J call TRBJ1-4; D is perhaps TRBD1 (6 bases). V dropped 5 bases and J dropped 8 bases, with 13 bases sitting between them. CDR3 length: 13 residues. Per the germline V gene, CDR1 is SGHRS and CDR2 is YFSETQ. The CDR3 region is CASSGRGREKLFF. The CDR3 bases are TGCGCCAGCAGTGGCAGGGGAAGGGAAAAACTGTTTTTT.

The chain combines TRBV10-3 with TRBJ2-4, with D possibly matching TRBD1 (5 bases). This CDR3 region has 14 residues. Germline CDR1 and CDR2: ENHRY and SYGVKD. V gave up 2 bases and J gave up 4 bases, with 9 bases separating them. CDR3: CAISEQAGKNIQYF. CDR3 DNA: TGTGCCATCAGTGAGCAGGCAGGGAAAAACATTCAGTACTTC.

This sequence joins TRBV6-2 or TRBV6-3 and TRBJ2-1; 8 nucleotides align to TRBD2. Germline V CDR1 and CDR2: MNHEY, SVGEGT. The CDR3 is made up of 15 amino acids. V dropped 4 bases and J dropped 0; count of bases not matched to a gene: 2. The CDR3 spells CASSLAGNSYNEQFF. In DNA form, the CDR3 reads TGTGCCAGCAGTTTAGCGGGGAACTCCTACAATGAGCAGTTCTTC.

The chain combines TRBV6-5 with TRBJ1-5; D perhaps matches TRBD1 (5 bases). Germline CDR1 is MNHEY and CDR2 is SVGAGI. V was trimmed by 7 bases and J by 4 bases, leaving 17 bases between them. There are 15 residues in the CDR3. CDR3 loop: CASTRDWGSNQPQHF. The CDR3 DNA follows: TGTGCCAGCACCCGGGACTGGGGGAGTAATCAGCCCCAGCATTTT.

This chain links TRBV28 with TRBJ1-5; TRBD1 matches at 9 bases. V lost 6 bases to trimming and J lost 6 bases; unmatched junction nucleotides: 9. The CDR3 has 15 amino acids. CDR1 MDHEN and CDR2 SYDVKM come from the germline V gene. The CDR3 protein is CASSRTGGGSQPQHF. The CDR3 bases are TGTGCCAGCAGCCGAACAGGGGGCGGAAGTCAGCCCCAGCATTTT.